This TCR beta chain was identified during a study of shared clonotypes between healthy human individuals. The CDR3 runs 19 residues. V was cut by 4 bases and J by 0 bases, with 19 bases left in between. Looked up from germline, CDR1 is MNHEY and CDR2 is SMNVEV (reference sequence). Profiling relied on immunoSEQ multiplex PCR, and the TCRdb table lists in-frame clones only, not all of them. The sample includes hundreds of thousands of clones, more than 75% of them seen just once. This rearrangement joins TRBV27 to TRBJ1-6; unclear D gene. The sequenced sample consisted of PBMCs. The TCR was taken from a woman in her 40s in good health. Some clones in this sample may be carry-over from other donors' samples. CDR3 sequence (DNA): TGTGCCAGCAGTTCCACGGACGGGAGGATCAGCTCCTATAATTCACCCCTCCACTTT. This encodes CASSSTDGRISSYNSPLHF.